The sequence of this TCR beta chain was determined in a study of CD8 T cells in Susac syndrome. Reverse transcription of roughly 0.45 to 1 ug RNA was performed with random hexamers. Amplification of TCR beta CDR3 by immunoSEQ multiplex PCR spanned 54 Vbeta and 13 Jbeta. TCRdb called the immunoSEQ multiplex PCR reads again in MiXCR, with one record for every CDR3 protein. The sample has a few hundred thousand distinct CDR3 sequences; 93% are singletons. The CDR3 sequence is 14 residues long. With V trimmed by 5 bases and J by 5 bases, 6 bases remained unmatched. Germline CDR1 is SGHVS and CDR2 is FQNEAQ. It was treatment-naive patients with stable or active relapsing-remitting disease who made up the multiple sclerosis controls. TEMRA cells were FACS-enriched, unlike CD8+ and CD4+ T cells, which were negatively isolated.

This sequence joins TRBV7-8 and TRBJ2-3; 8 bases are shared with TRBD2. The receptor comes from a human donor with multiple sclerosis. Material for sequencing was CD4+ T cells from PBMCs. Here the CDR3 reads CASSPAGVRDTQYF. The DNA of the CDR3 is TGTGCCAGCAGCCCAGCGGGAGTGAGAGATACGCAGTATTTT. Using reference TRBV7-8 and TRBJ2-3 for the parts outside the CDR3, the full variable domain is GAGVSQSPRYKVAKRGQDVALRCDPISGHVSLFWYQQALGQGPEFLTYFQNEAQLDKSGLPSDRFFAERPEGSVSTLKIQRTQQEDSAVYLCASSPAGVRDTQYFGPGTRLTVL.